A single TCR beta chain is shown here with its context. What it binds is not known. Method: immunoSEQ multiplex PCR; TCRdb's copy keeps in-frame clones and lacks some. Of about 41,000 clones in the sample, roughly 76% were seen once. This entry belongs to a study of vaccination effects on CD4 cells after COVID-19. This CDR3 comprises 15 residues. Germline loops: CDR1 LGHNA, CDR2 YSLEER. The V gene lost 0 bases and the J gene lost 6 bases, with 12 bases spanning the gap. Viral peptide pool expansion of antigen-specific CD4+ T cells preceded sequencing in the ViraFEST assay. Following culture for 9 to 11 days, CD4+ T cells were isolated. Previously uninfected by SARS-CoV-2, the vaccine recipients also showed negative nucleocapsid antibodies.

J is TRBJ1-5 and V is TRBV4-3; no definite D call. The source material was CD4+ T cells from PBMCs cultured with HCoV-OC43 spike peptides, sampled before COVID-19 vaccination. Stated subset: HCoV-OC43 spike overlapping peptide pool stimulation. This receptor was taken from a human donor who received a COVID-19 vaccine. CDR3 coding DNA: TGCGCCAGCAGCCAAGAGCTCCAGGTGGGTCAGCCCCAGCATTTT. Protein: CASSQELQVGQPQHF.